Detailed here is one TCR beta chain. No antigen is known for it. The sample comes from a study of OX40 agonist ivuxolimab in advanced cancers. Overall study context: Intravenous ivuxolimab was administered to patients every 2 weeks at 0.01 to 10 mg/kg.

Germline CDR1 reads MNHEY; CDR2 reads SMNVEV (reference sequence). The CDR3 runs to 15 residues. The V and J ends lost 7 bases and 2 bases, in that order; junction bases with no gene match: 6. Findings and limits, study-wide: At 0.1 to 3.0 mg/kg and by week 6, CD4+ and CD8+ T cells in the blood had expanded clonally. Determination of antigen specificity was not performed for the expanded peripheral T cells.

Sequenced by immunoSEQ multiplex PCR; TCRdb stores in-frame clones only, minus some. The sample holds 90,000 to 100,000 clones, 75% to 95% seen once. The origin of this receptor is an adult with an advanced solid tumor such as melanoma, head and neck, liver or kidney cancer. The chain employs TRBV27 and TRBJ1-2, with 11 bases aligning to TRBD1. The specimen comprised CD4+ or CD8+ T cells sorted from blood, sampled in a trial of the OX40 agonist ivuxolimab. The CDR3 DNA reads as TGTGCCAGCAAGGGACAGGGGGAGATGAACTATGGCTACACCTTC. Protein product: CASKGQGEMNYGYTF.